The clone carrying this T cell receptor (beta chain) was seen just once. The data are from a study of blood T cell repertoires in COVID-19. Clones were sequenced by immunoSEQ multiplex PCR, and TCRdb holds only the in-frame ones, with some missing. The sample lists fewer than 400,000 clones, about 87% occurring once. This CDR3 has 12 residues. Looked up from germline, CDR1 is MNHNS and CDR2 is SASEGT. V lost 2 bases and J 10 bases, leaving 11 bases between the germline ends. Sequencing was done on a sample of PBMCs or T cells enriched from blood (not recorded which). The chain uses TRBV6-1 and TRBJ1-1; possible D gene TRBD1, 5 bases. The receptor was derived from a woman under 30 who had recovered from COVID-19. The CDR3 sequence is CASSEQGSRAFF. The CDR3 region has the DNA TGTGCCAGCAGTGAACAGGGCTCGAGAGCTTTCTTT.